The 17 T cell receptor beta chains below all came from one sample that was sequenced in a study of CD8+ T cells in alopecia areata (dated by TCRdb to between 2018 and 2020). Library prep was done by the immunoSEQ multiplex PCR assay. RNA was extracted from all samples and reverse transcribed into cDNA as template for TCR sequencing. The source is immuneACCESS, and TCRdb retained only in-frame sequences with V and J called. Part of the clones is not carried over; for the studies checked, unresolved V genes explain less than half of this, and the remainder is unexplained. The sample has fewer than 250,000 clones on record, roughly two fifths of them singletons. The ten biggest clones cover under 0.55% of the sample. The treatment or condition label of this sample denotes: oral pan-JAK inhibitor, 5-10 mg twice daily. Sequencing was performed on CD4+ T cells sorted from blood, taken at approximately week 30, from a patient treated with tofacitinib. The receptors stem from a human donor with alopecia areata.

The chain joins TRBV30 to TRBJ1-2; D not certain. Germline V lookup: CDR1 GTSNPN, CDR2 SVGIG (reference sequence). V shed 0 bases and J shed 7 bases, with 9 bases lying between them. This CDR3 spans 12 amino acids. The CDR3 loop reads CAWSVIGPGYTF. CDR3 DNA: TGTGCCTGGAGTGTAATCGGCCCTGGCTACACCTTC.

The chain recombines TRBV2 with TRBJ1-1, with a weak D call TRBD1 (6 bases). The CDR3 has 13 residues. Germline V gene sequence: CDR1 SNHLY, CDR2 FYNNEI. The V end was cut by 6 bases, the J end by 3 bases, with 11 bases between. The CDR3 DNA sequence: TGTGCCAGCAGGTTACAGGGTGACACTGAAGCTTTCTTT. Amino acid sequence: CASRLQGDTEAFF.

This clone was counted only a few times. The gene calls are TRBV7-9 and TRBJ2-7; D is unclear. This CDR3 region has 14 residues. V was clipped by 5 bases and J by 0 bases, with 11 bases between them. Germline V lookup: CDR1 SEHNR, CDR2 FQNEAQ (reference sequence). Written as DNA, the CDR3 is TGTGCCAGCAGCAGACTTGTCAGCTCCTACGAGCAGTACTTC. As protein: CASSRLVSSYEQYF.

On this clone itself: At one end the junction does not follow the germline gene, possibly because of a read error. This chain connects TRBV25-1 to TRBJ2-7, with D perhaps TRBD1 or TRBD2 (6 bases each). The CDR3 loop spans 15 amino acids. CDR1 and CDR2 (germline): MGHDK, SYGVNS. For the CDR3, the DNA is TGTGCCAGCAGTGAATCGATAGGGGGGACCTACAAGCAGTACTTC. Its protein product is CASSESIGGTYKQYF.

This chain joins TRBV7-9 and TRBJ2-1; no reliable D call. Trimming pared 4 bases from V and 2 bases from J, leaving 9 bases between. Looked up from germline, CDR1 is SEHNR and CDR2 is FQNEAQ (reference sequence). This CDR3 region has 14 residues. DNA of the CDR3: TGTGCCAGCAGCTCGTACCGGGCCTACAATGAGCAGTTCTTC. Translation: CASSSYRAYNEQFF. Together with reference TRBV7-9 and TRBJ2-1, the CDR3 gives the full variable domain: DTGVSQNPRHKITKRGQNVTFRCDPISEHNRLYWYRQTLGQGPEFLTYFQNEAQLEKSRLLSDRFSAERPKGSFSTLEIQRTEQGDSAMYLCASSSYRAYNEQFFGPGTRLTVL.

The chain recombines TRBV30 with TRBJ1-1; D is ambiguous. The CDR3 runs to 13 residues. V was shortened by 0 bases and J by 1 base, with 6 bases between the two germline ends. CDR1 and CDR2 from the germline V gene are GTSNPN and SVGIG (reference sequence). CDR3 sequence (DNA): TGTGCCTGGAGTGTCGCCCAGAACACTGAAGCTTTCTTT. It specifies CAWSVAQNTEAFF. Full variable domain (rest looked up from reference TRBV30 and TRBJ1-1): SQTIHQWPATLVQPVGSPLSLECTVEGTSNPNLYWYRQAAGRGLQLLFYSVGIGQISSEVPQNLSASRPQDRQFILSSKKLLLSDSGFYLCAWSVAQNTEAFFGQGTRLTVV.

This clone was observed a few times. This chain links TRBV5-4 with TRBJ1-1; no definite D call. V gave up 4 bases and J gave up 8 bases, with 12 bases separating them. Germline V gene sequence: CDR1 SGHNT, CDR2 YYREEE (reference sequence). There are 12 residues in the CDR3. CDR3: CASSVHRTEAFF. CDR3 in DNA: TGTGCCAGCAGCGTACACCGCACCGAAGCTTTCTTT.

A few counts support this clone. Other DNA sequences in this specimen translate into the identical CDR3. The rearrangement uses TRBV29-1 and TRBJ1-1, with D possibly TRBD1 on 5 matching bases. CDR3 length: 12 residues. Germline values: CDR1 SQVTM, CDR2 ANQGSEA. The ends were cut back, 5 bases at V and 5 bases at J, with 12 bases in the middle. The CDR3 loop is CSVRGANTEAFF. The CDR3 DNA is TGCAGCGTTAGGGGAGCGAATACTGAAGCTTTCTTT.

This clone was detected a few times. The J gene is TRBJ2-3, the V gene TRBV7-2; D is unresolved. The CDR3 is 12 amino acids. V lost 1 base to trimming and J lost 5 bases, with 4 bases between them. Germline V gene sequence: CDR1 SGHTA, CDR2 FQGNSA. The CDR3 sequence is CASSLDVDTQYF. The CDR3, as DNA: TGTGCCAGCAGCTTAGACGTAGATACGCAGTATTTT. Filled out from reference TRBV7-2 and TRBJ2-3, the complete variable domain reads GAGVSQSPSNKVTEKGKDVELRCDPISGHTALYWYRQSLGQGLEFLIYFQGNSAPDKSGLPSDRFSAERTGGSVSTLTIQRTQQEDSAVYLCASSLDVDTQYFGPGTRLTVL.

The chain combines TRBV7-2 with TRBJ2-1; D may be TRBD2 (5 bases). V lost 5 bases to trimming and J lost 0 bases, with 11 bases between them. Germline V lookup: CDR1 SGHTA, CDR2 FQGNSA. This CDR3 is built from 15 residues. The CDR3 reads CASSQDWSSYNEQFF. Here the CDR3 DNA reads TGTGCCAGCAGCCAGGACTGGAGCTCCTACAATGAGCAGTTCTTC. Complete variable domain (other parts from reference TRBV7-2 and TRBJ2-1): GAGVSQSPSNKVTEKGKDVELRCDPISGHTALYWYRQSLGQGLEFLIYFQGNSAPDKSGLPSDRFSAERTGGSVSTLTIQRTQQEDSAVYLCASSQDWSSYNEQFFGPGTRLTVL.

The table lists this clone with many counts. V gene TRBV28 combines with J gene TRBJ2-7; D is uncertain. The V and J ends lost 6 bases and 0 bases respectively, with 9 bases between them. Germline V gives CDR1 MDHEN, CDR2 SYDVKM. This CDR3 has 13 residues. In DNA, the CDR3 is TGTGCCAGCAGCTACGACAACTCCTACGAGCAGTACTTC. Protein sequence: CASSYDNSYEQYF.

The chain has TRBV27 and TRBJ2-7; 7 bases map to TRBD1. CDR1 and CDR2 from the germline V gene are MNHEY and SMNVEV (reference sequence). V was clipped by 6 bases and J by 3 bases; unmatched bases: 11. This CDR3 contains 15 residues. CDR3 region: CASSRRTGTNYEQYF. The CDR3 bases are TGTGCCAGCAGCAGGCGGACAGGCACGAACTACGAGCAGTACTTC.

This clone was observed a few times. Here the CDR3 DNA reads TGCAGCGTTAGGCGACTAGCGGCAGTTAGCGAGAACACCGGGGAGCTGTTTTTT. This gives the protein CSVRRLAAVSENTGELFF. The chain links TRBV29-1 to TRBJ2-2; 9 positions agree with TRBD2. The length of the CDR3 is 18 residues. V lost 5 bases and J lost 1; bases outside the gene matches: 14. From germline, CDR1 is SQVTM and CDR2 ANQGSEA.

The chain has TRBV14 and TRBJ2-5; 7 nucleotides align to TRBD2. The CDR3 length is 15 residues. J was trimmed by 5 bases and V by 2 bases; bases with no gene match: 8. Per the germline V gene, CDR1 is SGHDN and CDR2 is FVKESK. The CDR3 DNA reads as TGTGCCAGCAGCCAATATGCGGGAGTGTGGGAGACCCAGTACTTC. As protein: CASSQYAGVWETQYF.

This chain uses TRBV29-1 with TRBJ2-1; 9 bases align to TRBD1. Germline V gene sequence: CDR1 SQVTM, CDR2 ANQGSEA. The CDR3 sequence is 12 residues long. The CDR3 DNA follows: TGCAGTGGAGGTGGGACAGGGAATGAGCAGTTCTTC. Its protein is CSGGGTGNEQFF.

There are a few counts of this clone. The chain combines TRBV23-1 with TRBJ2-7; the D gene could be TRBD1 or TRBD2 (5 bases each). TRBV23-1 is classed as an ORF, of uncertain function. The CDR3 is made up of 16 amino acids. Between the trimmed V and J ends, which lost 0 bases and 0 bases, there was a span of 12 bases. For the CDR3, the DNA is TGCGCCAGCAGTCAATCGGGGGAACCCCCCTCCTACGAGCAGTACTTC. Translating it yields CASSQSGEPPSYEQYF.

The chain carries TRBV30 and TRBJ1-4; no clear D. Germline CDR1 GTSNPN, CDR2 SVGIG (reference sequence). The CDR3 sequence is 12 residues long. Trimming took 1 base from V and 4 from J, leaving 4 bases between them. The CDR3 here is CAWSGNNEKLFF. As DNA, the CDR3 is TGTGCCTGGAGTGGAAATAATGAAAAACTGTTTTTT. The full variable domain, in which reference TRBV30 and TRBJ1-4 provide the parts outside the CDR3, is SQTIHQWPATLVQPVGSPLSLECTVEGTSNPNLYWYRQAAGRGLQLLFYSVGIGQISSEVPQNLSASRPQDRQFILSSKKLLLSDSGFYLCAWSGNNEKLFFGSGTQLSVL.